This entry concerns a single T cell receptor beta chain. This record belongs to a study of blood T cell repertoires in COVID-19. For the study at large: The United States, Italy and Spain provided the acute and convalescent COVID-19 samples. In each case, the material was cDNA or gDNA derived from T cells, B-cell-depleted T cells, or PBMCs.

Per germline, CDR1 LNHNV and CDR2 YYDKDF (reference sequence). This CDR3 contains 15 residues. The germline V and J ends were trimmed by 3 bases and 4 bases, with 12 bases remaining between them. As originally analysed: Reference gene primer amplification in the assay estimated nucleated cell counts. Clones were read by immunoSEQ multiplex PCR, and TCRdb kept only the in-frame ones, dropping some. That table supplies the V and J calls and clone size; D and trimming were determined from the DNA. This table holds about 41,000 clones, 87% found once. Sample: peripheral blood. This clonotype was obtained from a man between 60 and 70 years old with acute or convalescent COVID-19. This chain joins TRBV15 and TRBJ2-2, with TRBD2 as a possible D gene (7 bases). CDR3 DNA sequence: TGTGCCACCAGCAGTCCTCGGGGGGCCACCGGGGAGCTGTTTTTT. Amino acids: CATSSPRGATGELFF.